The 11 T cell receptor beta chains listed next were all sequenced from one sample in a study of beta chain features in type 1 diabetes. What was sequenced were expressed TCRB transcripts, since all of the isolated RNA had been reverse transcribed. The data were produced by immunoSEQ multiplex PCR, yet TCRdb's version contains in-frame clones alone and is incomplete. The table has under 800,000 clones, roughly 15% seen once; the top ten hold under 0.095%. Sequencing was carried out using naive CD4+ T cells from blood. These receptors were obtained from a young man in good health.

This clone appeared a few times. The DNA of the CDR3 is TGTGCCAGCAGCGTAAGGGTGGGAACAGATACGCAGTATTTT. It specifies CASSVRVGTDTQYF. V gene TRBV9 combines with J gene TRBJ2-3; D is unclear. CDR1 is SGDLS and CDR2 is YYNGEE in the germline V gene. The CDR3 is 14 residues long. V was clipped by 1 base and J by 3 bases, with 9 bases between them.

The CDR3: CASMREGGDVKNIQYF. In nucleotides, the CDR3 is TGTGCCAGCATGAGGGAGGGAGGGGATGTCAAAAACATTCAGTACTTC. V usage is TRBV4-2 and J usage is TRBJ2-4; 7 nucleotides line up with TRBD2. The CDR3 spans 16 residues. The germline CDR1 and CDR2 sequences are LGHNA and YNFKEQ. The trim removed 7 bases at V and 3 bases at J, leaving 12 bases unmatched.

This clone occurred a few times. The J gene is TRBJ2-1, the V gene TRBV7-3, with 10 bases matching TRBD2. The germline gives CDR1 SGHTA, CDR2 FQGTGA. The J segment lost 8 bases and the V segment lost 5 bases, leaving 9 bases of the junction unmatched. The CDR3 is 15 residues long. The CDR3 sequence: CASSPARLAGDEQFF. The CDR3 DNA is TGTGCCAGCAGCCCCGCCCGACTAGCGGGTGATGAGCAGTTCTTC.

The chain has TRBV27 and TRBJ2-3; 8 nucleotides match TRBD2. This CDR3 spans 18 amino acids. In germline, CDR1 is MNHEY, CDR2 SMNVEV (reference sequence). The V gene end was trimmed by 7 bases and the J gene end by 1 base; junction bases not matched to a gene: 16. CDR3 loop: CASIGFAGGTRGTDTQYF. The CDR3 nucleotides are TGTGCCAGCATCGGTTTCGCGGGAGGAACCCGAGGCACAGATACGCAGTATTTT.

The sample holds a few counts of this clone. DNA of the CDR3: TGTGCCAGCAGTTCGCAGGGGAGCAATCAGCCCCAGCATTTT. It codes for CASSSQGSNQPQHF. The chain has TRBV2 and TRBJ1-5, with D perhaps matching TRBD1 (6 bases). Germline CDR1 and CDR2: SNHLY and FYNNEI. CDR3 length: 14 amino acids. V lost 5 bases and J 1 base, leaving 9 bases between the germline ends.

The chain couples TRBV4-1 to TRBJ1-5; tentative D call: TRBD1 (5 bases). CDR1 MGHRA and CDR2 YSYEKL come from the germline V gene. This CDR3 has 18 amino acids. Trimming left V 1 base short and J 0 bases short, with 16 bases between. The DNA for the CDR3 is TGCGCCAGCAGCCAAGGGGGAGGGGCGGCCTATAGCAATCAGCCCCAGCATTTT. Protein product: CASSQGGGAAYSNQPQHF.

This clone was counted only a few times. The chain links TRBV7-9 to TRBJ2-7; D is possibly TRBD2 (6 bases). Germline V lookup: CDR1 SEHNR, CDR2 FQNEAQ (reference sequence). The CDR3 length is 14 residues. V lost 5 bases and J 6 bases, leaving 17 bases between the germline ends. CDR3 coding DNA: TGTGCCAGCAGCCCTTCCGGAGGGTTGGGCGAGCAGTACTTC. This gives the protein CASSPSGGLGEQYF.

This clone was detected only a few times. CDR3 amino acids: CASSREVGELFF. CDR3 nucleotide sequence: TGTGCCAGCAGCCGGGAAGTCGGGGAGCTGTTTTTT. This rearrangement joins TRBV7-3 to TRBJ2-2; possible D gene TRBD2, 5 bases. This CDR3 region has 12 residues. V was clipped by 5 bases and J by 7 bases, with 8 bases between them. The germline V gene has CDR1 SGHTA and CDR2 FQGTGA.

This clone occurred a few times. V is TRBV7-6 and J is TRBJ2-2; the D gene is possibly TRBD1 (6 bases). With 4 bases removed from V and 6 bases from J, the gap between germline ends came to 18 bases. The CDR3 sequence is 16 residues long. Germline assignment: CDR1 SGHVS and CDR2 FNYEAQ. CDR3 nucleotide sequence: TGTGCCAGCAGCTCTACAGGGTCGGCGCATCCCGGGGAGCTGTTTTTT. As protein: CASSSTGSAHPGELFF.

The CDR3 nucleotides are TGTGCCATCAGAGGGACAACACCAGAGACCCAGTACTTC. It is translated as CAIRGTTPETQYF. This chain joins TRBV10-3 and TRBJ2-5, with D maybe TRBD1 (6 bases). CDR1 is ENHRY, CDR2 SYGVKD, per germline. The CDR3 totals 13 residues. The V gene lost 6 bases and the J gene lost 4 bases, with 12 bases spanning the gap.

This clone appeared a few times. The chain links TRBV2 to TRBJ1-2; 10 bases match TRBD1. This CDR3 comprises 15 residues. From germline, CDR1 is SNHLY and CDR2 FYNNEI. V was clipped by 4 bases and J by 4 bases; unmatched bases: 6. The CDR3 DNA reads TGTGCCAGCAGTGTCCGGGACAGGGGTGCCTATGGCTACACCTTC. This sequence encodes CASSVRDRGAYGYTF.